A selection of T cell receptor beta chains follows, all from one sample in a study of blood T cell repertoires in COVID-19. Method: immunoSEQ multiplex PCR; TCRdb's copy keeps in-frame clones and lacks some. The profile shows approximately 440,000 clones, 90% of them singletons. The sample was PBMCs or T cells enriched from blood (not recorded which). Receptors were obtained from a young man who had recovered from COVID-19. The CDR3 runs from the conserved cysteine through the conserved F or W. The order of the fields is clone size, J gene, V gene, D gene, CDR3 protein, CDR3 DNA. D genes are given only for firm matches. Not all rows give a size; the values are once, few, many and, for expanded clones, a class.

abundance: .; j_gene: TRBJ1-5; v_gene: TRBV5-8; d_gene: TRBD1; CDR3aa: CASSRGQGRNQPQHF; CDR3nt: TGTGCCAGCAGCCGTGGACAGGGTCGCAATCAGCCCCAGCATTTT
abundance: .; j_gene: TRBJ2-1; v_gene: TRBV9; d_gene: .; CDR3aa: CASSVDFSGGQFF; CDR3nt: TGTGCCAGCAGCGTAGATTTTTCCGGAGGGCAGTTCTTC
abundance: .; j_gene: TRBJ1-1; v_gene: TRBV5-1; d_gene: .; CDR3aa: CASSFTIPTNTEAFF; CDR3nt: TGCGCCAGCAGCTTTACTATACCCACGAACACTGAAGCTTTCTTT
abundance: .; j_gene: TRBJ2-7; v_gene: TRBV7-2; d_gene: TRBD1; CDR3aa: CASSQDRGRSYEQYF; CDR3nt: TGTGCCAGCAGCCAAGACAGGGGTAGGTCCTACGAGCAGTACTTC
abundance: .; j_gene: TRBJ1-4; v_gene: TRBV5-1; d_gene: .; CDR3aa: CASSLGQGRWEKLFF; CDR3nt: TGCGCCAGCAGCTTAGGGCAGGGGAGATGGGAAAAACTGTTTTTT
abundance: .; j_gene: TRBJ2-1; v_gene: TRBV4-1; d_gene: TRBD2; CDR3aa: CASSQAGGQGEQFF; CDR3nt: TGCGCCAGCAGCCAAGCGGGGGGGCAGGGTGAGCAGTTCTTC
abundance: few; j_gene: TRBJ1-2; v_gene: TRBV9; d_gene: .; CDR3aa: CASSATGSARAF; CDR3nt: TGTGCCAGCAGCGCGACAGGATCGGCTAGGGCCTTC
abundance: .; j_gene: TRBJ2-7; v_gene: TRBV7-3; d_gene: TRBD1; CDR3aa: CASSSGLIGQAYEQYF; CDR3nt: TGTGCCAGCAGCTCCGGCCTAATAGGACAGGCCTACGAGCAGTACTTC
abundance: .; j_gene: TRBJ2-1; v_gene: TRBV2; d_gene: TRBD2; CDR3aa: CASSVFGTSGNEQFF; CDR3nt: TGTGCCAGCAGTGTGTTCGGGACTAGCGGCAATGAGCAGTTCTTC
abundance: once; j_gene: TRBJ1-1; v_gene: TRBV3-1/TRBV3-2; d_gene: .; CDR3aa: CASSLTANTEAFF; CDR3nt: TGTGCCAGCAGCCTGACAGCAAACACTGAAGCTTTCTTT
abundance: .; j_gene: TRBJ1-3; v_gene: TRBV9; d_gene: .; CDR3aa: CASSVGLPGAGNTIYF; CDR3nt: TGTGCCAGCAGCGTAGGTTTGCCGGGGGCTGGAAACACCATATATTTT
abundance: .; j_gene: TRBJ2-7; v_gene: TRBV30; d_gene: TRBD2; CDR3aa: CAWRLAGTHEQYF; CDR3nt: TGTGCCTGGAGGCTAGCGGGGACCCACGAGCAGTACTTC
abundance: .; j_gene: TRBJ2-4; v_gene: TRBV3-1/TRBV3-2; d_gene: TRBD2; CDR3aa: CASSQAGLAGALKYF; CDR3nt: TGTGCCAGCAGCCAGGCCGGACTAGCGGGAGCTCTTAAGTACTTC
abundance: .; j_gene: TRBJ2-5; v_gene: TRBV18; d_gene: TRBD1; CDR3aa: CASSPRQGQETQYF; CDR3nt: TGTGCCAGCTCACCCCGACAGGGCCAAGAGACCCAGTACTTC
abundance: .; j_gene: TRBJ1-5; v_gene: TRBV18; d_gene: .; CDR3aa: CASSPGRGGNQPQHF; CDR3nt: TGTGCCAGCTCACCGGGCAGGGGAGGCAATCAGCCCCAGCATTTT
abundance: .; j_gene: TRBJ2-2; v_gene: TRBV29-1; d_gene: TRBD2; CDR3aa: CSVLLAGVSAGELFF; CDR3nt: TGCAGCGTTCTGCTAGCGGGAGTGTCGGCGGGGGAGCTGTTTTTT
abundance: .; j_gene: TRBJ2-7; v_gene: TRBV3-1/TRBV3-2; d_gene: TRBD2; CDR3aa: CASSQEAGGPYEQYF; CDR3nt: TGTGCCAGCAGCCAAGAGGCGGGGGGTCCCTACGAGCAGTACTTC
abundance: .; j_gene: TRBJ2-1; v_gene: TRBV7-9; d_gene: TRBD2; CDR3aa: CASSLRFSGRDEQFF; CDR3nt: TGTGCCAGCAGCTTGCGGTTTAGCGGGAGGGATGAGCAGTTCTTC
abundance: .; j_gene: TRBJ2-2; v_gene: TRBV24-1; d_gene: TRBD2; CDR3aa: CATSETPAGGSSGELFF; CDR3nt: TGTGCCACCAGTGAGACCCCCGCGGGAGGGTCCAGCGGGGAGCTGTTTTTT
abundance: .; j_gene: TRBJ1-1; v_gene: TRBV11-2; d_gene: .; CDR3aa: CASCQKTEAFF; CDR3nt: TGTGCCAGCTGCCAGAAAACTGAAGCTTTCTTT
abundance: .; j_gene: TRBJ2-1; v_gene: TRBV1; d_gene: .; CDR3aa: CTSSDELDNEQFF; CDR3nt: TGCACCAGCAGCGATGAACTGGACAATGAGCAGTTCTTC
abundance: .; j_gene: TRBJ1-1; v_gene: TRBV7-9; d_gene: TRBD1; CDR3aa: CASSLGQGNMNTEAFF; CDR3nt: TGTGCCAGCAGCCTAGGACAGGGGAACATGAACACTGAAGCTTTCTTT
abundance: .; j_gene: TRBJ1-3; v_gene: TRBV9; d_gene: .; CDR3aa: CASSPVTAKGNTIYF; CDR3nt: TGTGCCAGCAGTCCCGTGACAGCGAAAGGAAACACCATATATTTT
abundance: .; j_gene: TRBJ1-1; v_gene: TRBV9; d_gene: .; CDR3aa: CASSVDRINTEAFF; CDR3nt: TGTGCCAGCAGCGTAGACAGAATAAACACTGAAGCTTTCTTT
abundance: .; j_gene: TRBJ2-2; v_gene: TRBV10-3; d_gene: .; CDR3aa: CAIGATNTGELFF; CDR3nt: TGTGCCATCGGGGCAACGAACACCGGGGAGCTGTTTTTT
abundance: .; j_gene: TRBJ1-4; v_gene: TRBV5-1; d_gene: .; CDR3aa: CASSLGSPATNEKLFF; CDR3nt: TGCGCCAGCAGCCTAGGGAGTCCAGCAACTAATGAAAAACTGTTTTTT
abundance: .; j_gene: TRBJ2-3; v_gene: TRBV30; d_gene: .; CDR3aa: CAWRWTDIRDTQYF; CDR3nt: TGTGCCTGGAGATGGACAGATATCCGGGATACGCAGTATTTT
abundance: .; j_gene: TRBJ1-3; v_gene: TRBV5-4; d_gene: .; CDR3aa: CASSSWEGNTIYF; CDR3nt: TGTGCCAGCAGCTCATGGGAGGGAAACACCATATATTTT